A selection of T cell receptor beta chains follows, all from one sample in a study of shared T cell receptors in the human thymus. Profiling relied on immunoSEQ multiplex PCR, and the TCRdb table lists in-frame clones only, not all of them. The sample contains some 700,000 clones, approximately 85% of which appear only once. The same sample was also used in a study of human thymus T cells.

The sequenced sample was thymocytes. The receptors were sampled from a girl in the first two years of life with a congenital heart defect. CDR3s include the opening cysteine and the closing phenylalanine or tryptophan. D genes are given only for firm matches.

V	D	length	J	CDR3
TRBV7-9	TRBD1	15	TRBJ1-1	CASSFRDRGQAEAFF
TRBV28	.	16	TRBJ1-6	CASSRDFRSYNSPLHF
TRBV18	TRBD1	14	TRBJ1-1	CASSRDRANTEAFF
TRBV5-4	TRBD1	13	TRBJ1-2	CASSHRGDYGYTF
TRBV19	TRBD1	13	TRBJ2-5	CASGSQGGETQYF
TRBV28	TRBD1	17	TRBJ1-1	CASSLCVEGQGKPEAFF
TRBV5-1	TRBD1	16	TRBJ1-1	CASSLSGTGPYTEAFF
TRBV27	.	17	TRBJ1-1	CASSSSVRDKMNTEAFF
TRBV5-1	.	12	TRBJ2-3	CASSQQRDTQYF
TRBV6-6	TRBD1	15	TRBJ1-5	CASSYRRQGHQPQHF
TRBV7-2	.	15	TRBJ1-1	CASSLVTGGNTEAFF
TRBV12-5	TRBD1	20	TRBJ1-5	CASDSDRDRGQLPSNQPQHF
TRBV7-8	TRBD1	15	TRBJ1-1	CASSLAEGADTEAFF
TRBV5-4	TRBD1	18	TRBJ1-2	CASSLGRDRGPYNYGYTF
TRBV28	TRBD1	15	TRBJ1-1	CASSFGTGLNTEAFF
TRBV6-1	TRBD2	20	TRBJ2-1	CASSEAIYGNLSGALGEQFF
TRBV6-4	.	13	TRBJ1-5	CASSAAQGQPQHF
TRBV20-1	TRBD1	11	TRBJ1-1	CSARETGVAFF
TRBV6-1	TRBD2	15	TRBJ2-1	CASSETSGALNEQFF
TRBV30	.	16	TRBJ1-1	CAWSLYPGTMNTEAFF
TRBV28	TRBD1	16	TRBJ1-2	CASSYNRDRVEYGYTF
TRBV7-3	.	14	TRBJ1-1	CASSLRGPGTEAFF
TRBV30	.	15	TRBJ2-1	CAWSLVAGSYNEQFF
TRBV7-9	.	17	TRBJ2-7	CASSLGGIGGASYEQYF
TRBV7-2	.	14	TRBJ2-5	CASSLVGFQETQYF
TRBV30	.	11	TRBJ2-1	CAWEPRNEQFF
TRBV29-1	TRBD1	13	TRBJ2-1	CSVEGTGDNEQFF
TRBV2	.	15	TRBJ1-3	CASSSHSCGGNTIYF
TRBV19	TRBD1	17	TRBJ1-5	CASSIPPMTGGNQPQHF
TRBV2	TRBD2	18	TRBJ2-3	CASLTRTSGGTSTDTQYF
TRBV5-4	.	14	TRBJ1-5	CASSFQGSNQPQHF
TRBV6-5	TRBD1	14	TRBJ1-2	CASSQTDRVCGYTF
TRBV5-6	.	15	TRBJ2-7	CASSFRAHGGYEQYF
TRBV19	TRBD1	14	TRBJ2-5	CASSYRGSGETQYF
TRBV6-1	TRBD2	18	TRBJ2-3	CASSETRARGGLTDTQYF
TRBV10-3	.	19	TRBJ1-1	CAIRDTALHWGYMNTEAFF
TRBV7-6	TRBD1	15	TRBJ2-7	CASSLYQGASYEQYF
TRBV5-1	.	14	TRBJ2-5	CASSFQGFQETQYF
TRBV5-1	.	18	TRBJ2-3	CASSWGTQDSPRTDTQYF
TRBV30	.	14	TRBJ1-5	CAWSRGGGNQPQHF
TRBV7-2	TRBD1	15	TRBJ2-2	CASSLDGTGAGELFF
TRBV10-3	.	12	TRBJ1-5	CAISAGNQPQHF
TRBV7-8	.	13	TRBJ1-5	CASSLEGIQPQHF
TRBV6-1	.	11	TRBJ1-6	CASTGRGPLHF
TRBV5-1	.	16	TRBJ1-3	CASSLGATSSGNTIYF
TRBV25-1	.	13	TRBJ2-7	CASTGQHSYEQYF
TRBV6-5	.	13	TRBJ2-2	CASSYWTVGELFF
TRBV28	.	15	TRBJ1-6	CASRFIGEAGSPLHF
TRBV5-5	.	15	TRBJ1-6	CASSLLGPYNSPLHF
TRBV5-1	TRBD2	13	TRBJ2-1	CASRGTRGDEQFF
TRBV27	TRBD1	17	TRBJ2-3	CASSLTLDRVGTDTQYF
TRBV2	TRBD1	15	TRBJ1-2	CASEADRGRQNGYTF
TRBV7-2	TRBD1	19	TRBJ1-5	CASSSRDRGPLASNQPQHF
TRBV15	.	18	TRBJ2-7	CATSRDSAAGLQGYEQYF
TRBV9	.	13	TRBJ1-2	CASSLGGAYGYTF